Listed below are T cell receptor beta chains from one sample, sequenced in a study of T cell repertoires in cytomegalovirus infection. MiXCR was run by TCRdb on the reads, yielding one entry per CDR3 protein. The sample includes over 250,000 distinct CDR3 sequences, less than 25% of them seen just once. Which antigens these TCRs recognize remains unknown. The sample was cultured PBMCs, taken from culture after CMV antigen stimulation. Source of these receptors: a human donor in good health (CMV status not recorded). Some clones in this sample may be carry-over from other donors' samples. Each CDR3 is given with its conserved first and last residue. D genes are given only for firm matches. Clone size, where shown, is once, few, many, or a class for clones that have expanded.

. | . | TRBJ1-4 | TRBV27 | CASSRIQAEKLFF | TGTGCCAGCAGCCGCATTCAGGCAGAAAAACTGTTTTTT
. | . | TRBJ2-1 | TRBV30 | CAWEMSSYNEQFF | TGTGCCTGGGAGATGAGCTCCTACAATGAGCAGTTCTTC
. | . | TRBJ2-2 | TRBV12-3/TRBV12-4 | CASSSSQGFTGELFF | TGTGCCAGCAGTTCGAGTCAGGGGTTCACCGGGGAGCTGTTTTTT
TRBD1 | . | TRBJ1-1 | TRBV29-1 | CSATGVEAFF | TGCAGCGCAACAGGGGTTGAAGCTTTCTTT
. | many | TRBJ2-3 | TRBV4-3 | CASSQDQARGADTQYF | TGCGCCAGCAGCCAAGATCAGGCTAGGGGGGCAGATACGCAGTATTTT
TRBD1 | . | TRBJ2-5 | TRBV29-1 | CSSLKGRGRETQYF | TGCAGCTCCTTGAAGGGCAGGGGGCGAGAGACCCAGTACTTC
TRBD1 | few | TRBJ1-2 | TRBV5-1 | CASSPGQGPYGYTF | TGCGCCAGCAGCCCGGGACAGGGCCCTTATGGCTACACCTTC
. | few | TRBJ2-1 | TRBV24-1 | CATSDWLGSNEQFF | TGTGCCACCAGTGACTGGCTAGGGAGCAATGAGCAGTTCTTC
. | . | TRBJ1-2 | TRBV4-1 | CASSQDRGPYGYTF | TGCGCCAGCAGCCAAGATCGAGGGCCCTATGGCTACACCTTC
TRBD2 | . | TRBJ2-1 | TRBV9 | CASSVGTSGIRWGEQFF | TGTGCCAGCAGCGTGGGGACTAGCGGCATACGATGGGGTGAGCAGTTCTTC
TRBD2 | many | TRBJ2-3 | TRBV12-3/TRBV12-4 | CASSILAVTDTQYF | TGTGCCAGCAGTATCCTAGCGGTAACAGATACGCAGTATTTT
. | . | TRBJ2-1 | TRBV6-1 | CASSEIIGPPFF | TGTGCCAGCAGTGAAATCATAGGACCCCCGTTCTTC
TRBD2 | . | TRBJ2-1 | TRBV6-2/TRBV6-3 | CASSYLLAGEQFF | TGTGCCAGCAGTTACTTACTAGCGGGTGAGCAGTTCTTC
. | many | TRBJ1-5 | TRBV7-9 | CASSSPGGGQPQHF | TGTGCCAGCAGCTCCCCGGGGGGAGGCCAGCCCCAGCATTTT
. | . | TRBJ1-2 | TRBV7-2 | CASTLKGYGYTF | TGTGCCAGCACCCTCAAAGGCTATGGCTACACCTTC
TRBD1 | . | TRBJ2-2 | TRBV27 | CASSLTGGHGTGELFF | TGTGCCAGCAGTTTAACAGGGGGGCATGGGACCGGGGAGCTGTTTTTT
. | . | TRBJ2-3 | TRBV6-1 | CASRDLSTDTQYF | TGTGCCAGCAGGGACCTTAGCACAGATACGCAGTATTTT
. | many | TRBJ1-4 | TRBV7-2 | CASSLVSGGGEKLFF | TGTGCCAGCAGCTTAGTTTCCGGGGGAGGTGAAAAACTGTTTTTT
TRBD2 | . | TRBJ2-1 | TRBV6-2/TRBV6-3 | CASSPLAGGIYNEQFF | TGTGCCAGCAGCCCACTAGCGGGAGGGATTTACAATGAGCAGTTCTTC
TRBD2 | . | TRBJ2-2 | TRBV4-1 | CASRQPGLAGTGELFF | TGCGCCAGCAGACAACCGGGACTAGCGGGCACCGGGGAGCTGTTTTTT
TRBD2 | . | TRBJ2-1 | TRBV9 | CASSVAVAGGRNEQFF | TGTGCCAGCAGCGTAGCGGTAGCGGGAGGGCGCAATGAGCAGTTCTTC
TRBD2 | . | TRBJ2-5 | TRBV6-1 | CASSDTSGRRLETQYF | TGTGCCAGCAGCGACACTAGCGGGAGAAGGTTAGAGACCCAGTACTTC
. | many | TRBJ2-3 | TRBV7-2 | CASSLRQVSTDTQYF | TGTGCCAGCAGCTTAAGACAGGTCAGCACAGATACGCAGTATTTT
. | many | TRBJ1-2 | TRBV12-3/TRBV12-4 | CASLRQGWYGYTF | TGTGCCAGCCTCCGGCAGGGATGGTATGGCTACACCTTC
TRBD1 | many | TRBJ2-5 | TRBV7-2 | CASSSKGGTGQETQYF | TGTGCCAGCAGCTCAAAAGGGGGGACAGGGCAGGAGACCCAGTACTTC
. | many | TRBJ1-3 | TRBV7-2 | CASRPPGYQNTIYF | TGTGCCAGCAGACCCCCAGGGTACCAAAACACCATATATTTT
TRBD1 | few | TRBJ1-1 | TRBV5-4 | CASSPPQGGNTEAFF | TGTGCCAGCAGCCCCCCCCAGGGGGGGAACACTGAAGCTTTCTTT
TRBD1 | . | TRBJ1-2 | TRBV28 | CASNPTGVRGYTF | TGTGCCAGCAACCCGACAGGGGTGAGAGGCTACACCTTC
. | few | TRBJ2-4 | TRBV7-9 | CASSNVKNIQYF | TGTGCCAGCAGCAACGTCAAAAACATTCAGTACTTC
. | . | TRBJ2-1 | TRBV7-2 | CASSFNNRIRGNEQFF | TGTGCCAGCAGCTTCAACAATCGGATAAGGGGCAATGAGCAGTTCTTC
TRBD2 | many | TRBJ2-1 | TRBV7-9 | CASSSSTWTSGFANEQFF | TGTGCCAGCAGCTCCTCAACGTGGACTAGCGGGTTTGCTAATGAGCAGTTCTTC
. | many | TRBJ1-1 | TRBV7-2 | CASSSRAPRVNTEAFF | TGTGCCAGCAGCTCCCGGGCCCCCCGGGTGAACACTGAAGCTTTCTTT
. | . | TRBJ1-5 | TRBV6-2/TRBV6-3 | CASSYSSEWNQPQHF | TGTGCCAGCAGTTACTCATCCGAATGGAATCAGCCCCAGCATTTT
TRBD2 | . | TRBJ2-1 | TRBV7-2 | CASSPSRLAGDNEQFF | TGTGCCAGCAGCCCAAGTAGACTAGCGGGGGACAATGAGCAGTTCTTC
. | . | TRBJ1-1 | TRBV6-8 | CASSWTGTASTFF | TGTGCCAGCAGCTGGACCGGGACCGCGTCTACTTTCTTT
. | . | TRBJ1-5 | TRBV6-1 | CASSFYQPQHF | TGTGCCAGCAGTTTCTATCAGCCCCAGCATTTT
. | . | TRBJ1-1 | TRBV29-1 | CSVGGDPNTGNTEAFF | TGCAGCGTTGGGGGGGACCCCAATACAGGGAACACTGAAGCTTTCTTT
TRBD1 | . | TRBJ2-7 | TRBV6-2/TRBV6-3 | CASKPRGTGRYYEQYF | TGTGCCAGCAAACCCCGGGGGACAGGGAGATACTACGAGCAGTACTTC
TRBD1 | . | TRBJ1-5 | TRBV6-5 | CASSYSDRDNQPQHF | TGTGCCAGCAGTTACTCGGACAGGGACAATCAGCCCCAGCATTTT
. | few | TRBJ2-5 | TRBV24-1 | CATSDWATQYF | TGTGCCACCAGTGATTGGGCGACCCAGTACTTC
. | . | TRBJ2-2 | TRBV7-9 | CASSLAGDSTGELFF | TGTGCCAGCAGCTTAGCGGGGGATTCCACCGGGGAGCTGTTTTTT
TRBD1 | few | TRBJ1-1 | TRBV12-3/TRBV12-4 | CASRLQGGTEAFF | TGTGCCAGCAGGCTTCAGGGGGGCACTGAAGCTTTCTTT
TRBD1 | many | TRBJ1-4 | TRBV7-2 | CASSNRTGEGGYNEKLFF | TGTGCCAGCAGCAATCGAACAGGGGAGGGGGGGTATAATGAAAAACTGTTTTTT
. | few | TRBJ2-5 | TRBV6-1 | CASSEGSVLAMLETQYF | TGTGCCAGCAGTGAAGGCTCCGTTCTAGCGATGTTAGAGACCCAGTACTTC
TRBD2 | few | TRBJ2-1 | TRBV7-9 | CASSLAQRETYNEQFF | TGTGCCAGCAGCTTAGCCCAGCGGGAAACTTACAATGAGCAGTTCTTC